The 9 T cell receptor beta chains below come from one sample, sequenced in a study of follicular helper T cells after annual influenza vaccination. Time point in this sample: 2014-2015 season, pre-vaccination. Assay: immunoSEQ multiplex PCR; the TCRdb copy retains only in-frame clones and omits some. The sample has about 13,000 clones, 84% seen once; the top ten hold roughly 0.27%. Sequencing used CXCR5- memory CD4+ T cells sorted from blood, obtained on the day of influenza vaccination. Receptor source: an adult who received the influenza vaccine.

This clone was seen a few times. The J gene is TRBJ1-5, the V gene TRBV19, with no clear D. The germline V and J ends were trimmed by 7 bases and 2 bases, with 18 bases remaining between them. Germline V gene sequence: CDR1 LNHDA, CDR2 SQIVND (reference sequence). CDR3 length: 16 residues. CDR3 protein: CASTSLQAVRNQPQHF. The CDR3 DNA is TGTGCCAGTACCTCCCTCCAGGCGGTTCGCAATCAGCCCCAGCATTTT.

The rearrangement joins TRBV14 to TRBJ2-5; maybe TRBD2 (5 bases). The length of the CDR3 is 12 residues. Germline V lookup: CDR1 SGHDN, CDR2 FVKESK. The ends were cut back, 2 bases at V and 7 bases at J, with 8 bases in the middle. The CDR3 DNA sequence: TGTGCCAGCAGCCAAACGAGGGCGACCCAGTACTTC. It yields the protein CASSQTRATQYF.

This sequence joins TRBV30 and TRBJ1-6; TRBD1 might be the D (5 bases). Per germline, CDR1 GTSNPN and CDR2 SVGIG (reference sequence). Trimming took 8 bases from V and 0 from J, leaving 17 bases between them. CDR3 length: 16 residues. This CDR3 reads CAGPSRGHSYNSPLHF. The CDR3, as DNA: TGTGCCGGACCAAGTCGGGGCCACTCCTATAATTCACCCCTCCACTTT. The full variable domain, rest sourced from reference TRBV30 and TRBJ1-6, is SQTIHQWPATLVQPVGSPLSLECTVEGTSNPNLYWYRQAAGRGLQLLFYSVGIGQISSEVPQNLSASRPQDRQFILSSKKLLLSDSGFYLCAGPSRGHSYNSPLHFGNGTRLTVT.

This clone showed up just a few times. The rearrangement links TRBV7-2 to TRBJ1-5; D not resolved. CDR3 length equals 15 residues. Germline V gives CDR1 SGHTA, CDR2 FQGNSA. Trimming took 4 bases from V and 5 from J, leaving 15 bases between them. CDR3 DNA: TGTGCCAGCAGCTCCGGCCTGCCCGGGGATCAGCCCCAGCATTTT. Translating gives CASSSGLPGDQPQHF.

The chain joins TRBV19 to TRBJ2-2, with 7 bases that match TRBD1. The CDR3 loop spans 14 amino acids. Trimming took 7 bases from V and 7 from J; bases not matched to a gene: 9. Per the germline V gene, CDR1 is LNHDA and CDR2 is SQIVND (reference sequence). The CDR3 nucleotides are TGTGCCAGTATTAAGGGGGCGAATATCGGGGAGCTGTTTTTT. Amino acids: CASIKGANIGELFF. Drawing the rest from reference TRBV19 and TRBJ2-2, the complete variable domain is DGGITQSPKYLFRKEGQNVTLSCEQNLNHDAMYWYRQDPGQGLRLIYYSQIVNDFQKGDIAEGYSVSREKKESFPLTVTSAQKNPTAFYLCASIKGANIGELFFGEGSRLTVL.

The CDR3 region has the DNA TGTGCCAGCAAATCCCGGTGGGGCCCTAATGAAAAACTGTTTTTT. The encoded protein is CASKSRWGPNEKLFF. The J gene is TRBJ1-4, the V gene TRBV5-4, with D possibly matching TRBD1 (5 bases). V lost 6 bases to trimming and J lost 3 bases, with 15 bases between them. CDR1 SGHNT and CDR2 YYREEE come from the germline V gene (reference sequence). There are 15 residues in the CDR3.

The chain recombines TRBV7-2 with TRBJ1-2; D is unresolved. Germline V gene sequence: CDR1 SGHTA, CDR2 FQGNSA. Trimming shortened V by 1 base and J by 8 bases, and 11 bases separated the two germline ends. This CDR3 has 13 amino acids. CDR3 residues: CASSLERQSGYTF. The CDR3 DNA reads as TGTGCCAGCAGCTTAGAGAGGCAGAGCGGCTACACCTTC.

The chain combines TRBV4-2 with TRBJ1-1; no clear D gene. V was trimmed by 0 bases and J by 2 bases, leaving 16 bases between them. Per the germline V gene, CDR1 is LGHNA and CDR2 is YNFKEQ. The CDR3 spans 17 residues. CDR3 amino acids: CASSQDGEGQLNTEAFF. Here the CDR3 DNA reads TGTGCCAGCAGCCAAGATGGGGAGGGCCAGTTAAACACTGAAGCTTTCTTT.

The chain combines TRBV9 with TRBJ2-7, with D tentatively TRBD1 or TRBD2 (5 bases each). V was trimmed by 1 base and J by 9 bases, leaving 23 bases between them. This CDR3 is 16 amino acids long. Germline assignment: CDR1 SGDLS and CDR2 YYNGEE. The CDR3 reads CASSVFGSSVPGRQYF. The CDR3 region has the DNA TGTGCCAGCAGCGTATTCGGTTCATCTGTGCCGGGGCGGCAGTACTTC.